The entry below describes one TCR beta chain. The data were taken from a study of blood T cell repertoires in COVID-19. Study background: Sites across the United States, Italy and Spain contributed samples from acute and convalescent COVID-19. PBMCs, B-cell-depleted T cells, or T cells provided the cDNA or gDNA that made up the material.

Trimming took 6 bases from V and 4 from J, leaving 6 bases between them. This CDR3 is 11 amino acids long. In the original processing: Cell counts per sample came from amplifying reference gene primers. Generated by immunoSEQ multiplex PCR, the TCRdb table keeps only in-frame clones and is missing some. The DNA was the basis for D and trimming; V, J and clone size are from that table. The sample lists 65,000 to 70,000 clones; 80% to 85% were seen once. The V gene is TRBV12-3 or TRBV12-4, the J gene TRBJ1-2; D unclear. Material for sequencing was peripheral blood. The source is a woman in her fifties or sixties with acute or convalescent COVID-19. This chain's CDR3 is CASSVLYGYTF. The CDR3 bases are TGTGCCAGCAGCGTACTCTATGGCTACACCTTC.